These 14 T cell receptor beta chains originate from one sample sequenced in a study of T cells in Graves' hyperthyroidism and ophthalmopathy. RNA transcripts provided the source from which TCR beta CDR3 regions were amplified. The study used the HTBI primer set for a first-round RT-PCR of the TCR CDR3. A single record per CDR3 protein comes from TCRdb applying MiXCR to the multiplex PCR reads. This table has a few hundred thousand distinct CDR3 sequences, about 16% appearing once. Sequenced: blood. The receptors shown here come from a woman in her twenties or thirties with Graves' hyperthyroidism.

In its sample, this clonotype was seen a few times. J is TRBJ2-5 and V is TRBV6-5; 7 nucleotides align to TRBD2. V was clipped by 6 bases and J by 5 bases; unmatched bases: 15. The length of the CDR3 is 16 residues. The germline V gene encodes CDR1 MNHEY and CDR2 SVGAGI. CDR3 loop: CASRPPGGSRRETQYF. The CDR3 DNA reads TGTGCCAGCAGGCCTCCCGGGGGGAGCAGGCGCGAGACCCAGTACTTC.

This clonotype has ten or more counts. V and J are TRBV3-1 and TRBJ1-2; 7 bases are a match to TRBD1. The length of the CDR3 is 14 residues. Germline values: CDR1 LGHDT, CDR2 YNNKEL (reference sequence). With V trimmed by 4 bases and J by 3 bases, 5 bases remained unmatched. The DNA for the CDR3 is TGTGCCAGCAGCCGTCTTGGGACAGACTATGGCTACACCTTC. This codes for CASSRLGTDYGYTF.

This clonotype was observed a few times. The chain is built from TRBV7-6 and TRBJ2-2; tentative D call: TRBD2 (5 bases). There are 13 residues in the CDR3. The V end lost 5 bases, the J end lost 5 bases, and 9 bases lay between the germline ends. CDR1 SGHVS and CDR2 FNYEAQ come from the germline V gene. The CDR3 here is CASSGSSTGELFF. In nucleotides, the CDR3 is TGTGCCAGCAGCGGGAGTAGTACCGGGGAGCTGTTTTTT.

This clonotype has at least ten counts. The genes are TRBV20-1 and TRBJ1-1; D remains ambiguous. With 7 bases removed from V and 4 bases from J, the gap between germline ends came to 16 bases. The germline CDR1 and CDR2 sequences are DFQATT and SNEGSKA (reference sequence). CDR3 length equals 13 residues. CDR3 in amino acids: CSGPEFGGTEAFF. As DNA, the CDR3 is TGCAGTGGTCCAGAGTTTGGTGGCACTGAAGCTTTCTTT.

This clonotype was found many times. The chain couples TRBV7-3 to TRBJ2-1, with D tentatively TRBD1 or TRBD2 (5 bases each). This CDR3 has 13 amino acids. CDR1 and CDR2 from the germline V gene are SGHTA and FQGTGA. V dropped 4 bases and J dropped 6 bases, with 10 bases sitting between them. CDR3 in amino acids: CASSSERGNEQFF. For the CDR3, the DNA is TGTGCCAGCAGCTCCGAGAGGGGCAATGAGCAGTTCTTC. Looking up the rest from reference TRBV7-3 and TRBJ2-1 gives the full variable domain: GAGVSQTPSNKVTEKGKYVELRCDPISGHTALYWYRQSLGQGPEFLIYFQGTGAADDSGLPNDRFFAVRPEGSVSTLKIQRTERGDSAVYLCASSSERGNEQFFGPGTRLTVL.

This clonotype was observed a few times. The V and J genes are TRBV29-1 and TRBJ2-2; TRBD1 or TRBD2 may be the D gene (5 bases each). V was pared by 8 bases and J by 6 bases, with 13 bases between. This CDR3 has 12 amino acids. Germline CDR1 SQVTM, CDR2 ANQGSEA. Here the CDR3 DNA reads TGCAGCATCGGGACCCAATCCGGGGAGCTGTTTTTT. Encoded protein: CSIGTQSGELFF.

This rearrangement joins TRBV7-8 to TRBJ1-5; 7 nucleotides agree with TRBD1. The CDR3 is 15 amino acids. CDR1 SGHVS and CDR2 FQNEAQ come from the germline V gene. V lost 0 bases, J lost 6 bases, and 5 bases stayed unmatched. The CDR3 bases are TGTGCCAGCAGCTTAGCGTTAGGGGGCGGTCAGCCCCAGCATTTT. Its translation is CASSLALGGGQPQHF.

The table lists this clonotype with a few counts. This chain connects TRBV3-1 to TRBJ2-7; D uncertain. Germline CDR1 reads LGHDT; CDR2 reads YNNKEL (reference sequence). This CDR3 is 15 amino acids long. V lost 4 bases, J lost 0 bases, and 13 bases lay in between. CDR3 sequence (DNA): TGTGCCAGCAGCCGCGGAAACTCGGGCTCCTACGAGCAGTACTTC. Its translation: CASSRGNSGSYEQYF.

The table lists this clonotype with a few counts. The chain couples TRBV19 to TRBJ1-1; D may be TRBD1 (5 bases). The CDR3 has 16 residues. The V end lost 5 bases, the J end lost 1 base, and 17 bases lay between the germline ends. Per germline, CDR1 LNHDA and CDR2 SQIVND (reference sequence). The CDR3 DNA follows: TGTGCCAGTAGTGATGTAACCAGGGATACGAACACTGAAGCTTTCTTT. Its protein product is CASSDVTRDTNTEAFF.

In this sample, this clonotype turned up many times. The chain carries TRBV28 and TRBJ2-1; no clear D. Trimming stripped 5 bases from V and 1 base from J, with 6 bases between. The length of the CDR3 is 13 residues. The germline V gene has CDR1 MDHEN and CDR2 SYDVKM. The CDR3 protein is CASSLRSYNEQFF. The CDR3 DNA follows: TGTGCCAGCAGTCTCCGTTCCTACAATGAGCAGTTCTTC.

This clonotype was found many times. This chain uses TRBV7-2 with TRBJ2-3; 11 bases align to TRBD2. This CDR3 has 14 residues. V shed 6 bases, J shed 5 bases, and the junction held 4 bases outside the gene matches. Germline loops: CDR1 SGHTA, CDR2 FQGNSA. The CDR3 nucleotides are TGTGCCAGCAGTCTAGGACTAGCGGGAGATACGCAGTATTTT. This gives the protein CASSLGLAGDTQYF.

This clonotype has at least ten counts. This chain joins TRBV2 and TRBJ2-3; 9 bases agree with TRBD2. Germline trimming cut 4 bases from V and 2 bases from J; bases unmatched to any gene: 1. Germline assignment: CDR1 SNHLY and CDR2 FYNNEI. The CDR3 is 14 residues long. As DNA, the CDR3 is TGTGCCAGCAGTGGACTAGCGGTCACAGATACGCAGTATTTT. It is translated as CASSGLAVTDTQYF.

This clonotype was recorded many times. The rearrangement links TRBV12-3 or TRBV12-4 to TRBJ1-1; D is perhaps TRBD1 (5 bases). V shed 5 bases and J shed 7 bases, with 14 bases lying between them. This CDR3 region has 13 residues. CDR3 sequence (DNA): TGTGCCAGCAGTCCTCCCTACAGGAATGAAGCTTTCTTT. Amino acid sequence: CASSPPYRNEAFF.

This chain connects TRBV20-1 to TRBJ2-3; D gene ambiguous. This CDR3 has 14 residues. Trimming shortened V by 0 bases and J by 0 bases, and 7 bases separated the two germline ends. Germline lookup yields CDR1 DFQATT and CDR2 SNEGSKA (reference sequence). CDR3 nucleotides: TGCAGTGCTAGAGAGGCGACTAGCACAGATACGCAGTATTTT. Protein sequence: CSAREATSTDTQYF.